One and the same sample provided the 19 T cell receptor beta chains below, sequenced in a study of CD8 T cells in ankylosing spondylitis. TCRdb processed the 5' RACE reads anew with MiXCR; each CDR3 protein has one entry. The repertoire holds under 200,000 distinct CDR3 sequences, with around a tenth as singletons. The sample consisted of blood, either unsorted or a sorted T cell fraction (not recorded which). The receptors shown here come from a female donor with ankylosing spondylitis or in good health (not recorded which).

In this sample, this clonotype turned up a few times. The CDR3 region has the DNA TGTGCCAGCAGCTTGTGGGAGTACAATGAGCAGTTCTTC. It is translated as CASSLWEYNEQFF. This chain joins TRBV7-2 and TRBJ2-1; weak D call: TRBD2 (5 bases). The V and J ends lost 3 bases and 4 bases respectively, with 7 bases between them. This CDR3 comprises 13 residues. Germline V gives CDR1 SGHTA, CDR2 FQGNSA.

This clonotype came up a few times. This chain uses TRBV9 with TRBJ1-1; D ambiguous. The V end was cut by 0 bases, the J end by 2 bases, with 14 bases between. The CDR3 sequence is 16 residues long. Germline loops: CDR1 SGDLS, CDR2 YYNGEE. Here the CDR3 reads CASSVATGMLNTEAFF. In DNA form, the CDR3 reads TGTGCCAGCAGCGTAGCCACCGGGATGTTAAACACTGAAGCTTTCTTT. Full variable domain (missing parts from reference TRBV9 and TRBJ1-1): DSGVTQTPKHLITATGQRVTLRCSPRSGDLSVYWYQQSLDQGLQFLIQYYNGEERAKGNILERFSAQQFPDLHSELNLSSLELGDSALYFCASSVATGMLNTEAFFGQGTRLTVV.

This clonotype has a handful of counts. V and J are TRBV5-1 and TRBJ2-7; D call uncertain. Trimming shortened V by 4 bases and J by 3 bases, and 11 bases separated the two germline ends. The germline V gene encodes CDR1 SGHRS and CDR2 YFSETQ. The CDR3 totals 13 residues. DNA of the CDR3: TGCGCCAGCAGCCCCGGTCAACTCTACGAGCAGTACTTC. It codes for CASSPGQLYEQYF.

The J gene is TRBJ1-5, the V gene TRBV19; D unclear. This CDR3 region has 15 residues. Germline loops: CDR1 LNHDA, CDR2 SQIVND (reference sequence). V lost 3 bases to trimming and J lost 3 bases, with 12 bases between them. CDR3 sequence reads: CASSIQRPFNQPQHF. The CDR3 DNA is TGTGCCAGTAGTATCCAGCGGCCTTTCAATCAGCCCCAGCATTTT.

This clonotype was seen at least ten times. The chain recombines TRBV7-6 with TRBJ1-1; D call uncertain. V gave up 3 bases and J gave up 5 bases, with 16 bases separating them. There are 15 residues in the CDR3. Germline CDR1 and CDR2: SGHVS and FNYEAQ. The CDR3 sequence is CASSLAGWGTTEAFF. The CDR3 DNA follows: TGTGCCAGCAGCTTGGCAGGCTGGGGAACTACTGAAGCTTTCTTT.

This rearrangement joins TRBV5-1 to TRBJ2-7, with 7 bases identical to TRBD2. The V segment lost 5 bases and the J segment 4 bases; nucleotides outside the gene matches: 15. Germline CDR1 reads SGHRS; CDR2 reads YFSETQ. The CDR3 is made up of 16 amino acids. The CDR3 region is CASRPVGGSGRYEQYF. The CDR3 DNA sequence: TGCGCCAGCAGGCCCGTCGGGGGGAGCGGAAGATACGAGCAGTACTTC.

This clonotype was seen at least ten times. This chain uses TRBV6-2 or TRBV6-3 with TRBJ2-1; 7 bases map to TRBD1. Per the germline V gene, CDR1 is MNHEY and CDR2 is SVGEGT. J gave up 10 bases and V 8 bases, and 11 bases lay outside the gene matches. The CDR3 sequence is 13 residues long. CDR3 sequence reads: CASGASLQGEQFF. CDR3 DNA sequence: TGTGCCAGCGGTGCCTCCCTACAGGGGGAGCAGTTCTTC.

The chain carries TRBV4-3 and TRBJ2-6; D is tentatively TRBD1 or TRBD2 (6 bases each). The germline gives CDR1 LGHNA, CDR2 YSLEER. This CDR3 is 18 amino acids long. Trimming took 4 bases from V and 0 from J, leaving 16 bases between them. CDR3 protein: CASSPQGGPFSGANVLTF. The CDR3 nucleotides are TGCGCCAGCAGCCCACAGGGAGGTCCTTTCTCTGGGGCCAACGTCCTGACTTTC.

This clonotype was picked up many times. CDR3 nucleotides: TGTGCCAGCAGTTTCCCAACAGGGGGCACCTACAATGAGCAGTTCTTC. It is translated as CASSFPTGGTYNEQFF. This chain joins TRBV12-3 or TRBV12-4 and TRBJ2-1; 9 nucleotides align to TRBD1. V gave up 3 bases and J gave up 2 bases; unmatched junction bases: 5. The CDR3 runs to 16 residues.

This clonotype was detected only a few times. V usage is TRBV4-3 and J usage is TRBJ2-1, with a possible D match to TRBD2 (5 bases). V lost 0 bases and J lost 2, with 17 bases in between. This CDR3 is built from 18 residues. Germline CDR1 reads LGHNA; CDR2 reads YSLEER. The CDR3 is CASSQDAGPPGAYNEQFF. Here the CDR3 DNA reads TGCGCCAGCAGCCAAGACGCTGGGCCGCCCGGGGCCTACAATGAGCAGTTCTTC.

Only a few counts were recorded for this clonotype. The V call is TRBV12-3 or TRBV12-4, the J call TRBJ2-3, with 8 bases fitting TRBD1. CDR3 size: 16 residues. With V trimmed by 3 bases and J by 5 bases, 10 bases remained unmatched. The CDR3 DNA reads as TGTGCCAGCAGTTTTAGTGGGCAGGGGGCCTTAGATACGCAGTATTTT. It yields the protein CASSFSGQGALDTQYF.

This clonotype was counted a few times. The chain couples TRBV5-8 to TRBJ2-7; 9 nucleotides agree with TRBD1. This CDR3 has 17 amino acids. Losses at the gene ends were 4 bases for V and 3 bases for J; bases not matched to a gene: 14. Germline V gives CDR1 SGHTS, CDR2 YDEGEE. Written as DNA, the CDR3 is TGTGCCAGCAGCCAGGGCCGGGACAGGGTAGCGTACTACGAGCAGTACTTC. Translated: CASSQGRDRVAYYEQYF.

This clonotype was observed a few times. The chain links TRBV10-1 to TRBJ2-1; D unclear. CDR1 is WNHNN and CDR2 is SYGVQD in the germline V gene (reference sequence). This CDR3 spans 14 amino acids. V was clipped by 5 bases and J by 6 bases, with 14 bases between them. CDR3 residues: CASSSDSLFNEQFF. The CDR3 nucleotides are TGCGCCAGCAGTTCCGACTCCCTGTTCAATGAGCAGTTCTTC.

This clonotype has just a few counts. This chain uses TRBV2 with TRBJ1-3, with D perhaps TRBD1 (5 bases). V dropped 10 bases and J dropped 4 bases, with 23 bases sitting between them. CDR3 size: 16 residues. Germline CDR1 SNHLY, CDR2 FYNNEI. In DNA, the CDR3 is TGTGCCACCCAAGTGAGAGACGACAGTTTCGGAAACACCATATATTTT. This translates into CATQVRDDSFGNTIYF. Full variable domain (missing parts from reference TRBV2 and TRBJ1-3): EPEVTQTPSHQVTQMGQEVILRCVPISNHLYFYWYRQILGQKVEFLVSFYNNEISEKSEIFDDQFSVERPDGSNFTLKIRSTKLEDSAMYFCATQVRDDSFGNTIYFGEGSWLTVV.

This clonotype was counted only a few times. CDR3 loop: CASSLARVVEQFF. The CDR3 coding sequence is TGTGCCAGCAGCTTAGCGCGGGTGGTTGAGCAGTTCTTC. The chain combines TRBV7-2 with TRBJ2-1, with a weak D call TRBD2 (5 bases). Germline CDR1 reads SGHTA; CDR2 reads FQGNSA. The CDR3 extends over 13 amino acids. V was cut by 0 bases and J by 9 bases, with 9 bases left in between. The full variable domain, with the rest looked up from reference TRBV7-2 and TRBJ2-1, is GAGVSQSPSNKVTEKGKDVELRCDPISGHTALYWYRQSLGQGLEFLIYFQGNSAPDKSGLPSDRFSAERTGGSVSTLTIQRTQQEDSAVYLCASSLARVVEQFFGPGTRLTVL.

This clonotype was recorded at least ten times. V and J are TRBV5-6 and TRBJ2-7; no definite D call. V was shortened by 2 bases and J by 4 bases, with 16 bases between the two germline ends. In germline, CDR1 is SGHDT, CDR2 YYEEEE. The CDR3 runs to 15 residues. CDR3 residues: CASSFNSHGAYEQYF. The CDR3 coding sequence is TGTGCCAGCAGCTTCAATAGTCACGGTGCGTACGAGCAGTACTTC.

This clonotype has a count of ten or more. This chain uses TRBV20-1 with TRBJ2-1; D not resolved. The CDR3 has 14 residues. V lost 6 bases, J lost 4 bases, and 16 bases lay in between. Per the germline V gene, CDR1 is DFQATT and CDR2 is SNEGSKA (reference sequence). Here the CDR3 reads CSAEGSQEYNEQFF. CDR3 sequence (DNA): TGCAGTGCCGAAGGGTCCCAAGAGTACAATGAGCAGTTCTTC.

The sample holds a few counts of this clonotype. V gene TRBV6-2 or TRBV6-3 combines with J gene TRBJ2-7; D is tentatively TRBD1 or TRBD2 (5 bases each). There are 13 residues in the CDR3. CDR1 is MNHEY, CDR2 SVGEGT, per germline. With 2 bases removed from V and 4 bases from J, the gap between germline ends came to 9 bases. Here the CDR3 DNA reads TGTGCCAGCAGTTACGGGGACCTGTACGAGCAGTACTTC. Translated, it gives CASSYGDLYEQYF.

V and J are TRBV29-1 and TRBJ2-3, with TRBD1 as a possible D gene (5 bases). This CDR3 comprises 11 residues. CDR1 SQVTM and CDR2 ANQGSEA come from the germline V gene. Between the trimmed V and J ends, which lost 5 bases and 4 bases, there was a span of 7 bases. CDR3 sequence (DNA): TGCAGCGTTCAGGGTGCAGATACGCAGTATTTT. It translates to CSVQGADTQYF.